One T cell receptor beta chain is described in this entry. The data were obtained in a study of blood T cell repertoires in COVID-19. About the research overall: The origin of the acute and convalescent COVID-19 samples was the United States, Italy and Spain. PBMCs, B-cell-depleted T cells, or T cells were the source of the cDNA or gDNA that made up the material.

How the authors handled the data: Reference gene primer amplification in the assay estimated nucleated cell counts. Libraries were prepared by immunoSEQ multiplex PCR; TCRdb keeps only in-frame clonotypes and omits some of them. D and trimming were read from the DNA, whereas the V and J calls and clone size are those reported in that table. The table lists 90,000 to 120,000 clones, over 80% of them singletons, with about 15% in the top ten. This receptor was obtained from a man aged 50 to 59 with acute or convalescent COVID-19. Sequencing used peripheral blood.

The CDR3 here is CASSPQRHRGRGYTF. The CDR3 DNA reads TGTGCCAGCAGCCCCCAACGACACCGTGGGCGCGGCTACACCTTC. This chain links TRBV4-2 with TRBJ1-2; D is uncertain. CDR3 length: 15 residues. Germline V gene sequence: CDR1 LGHNA, CDR2 YNFKEQ. Trimming shortened V by 4 bases and J by 8 bases, and 20 bases separated the two germline ends.